This T cell receptor beta chain was captured in a study of blood T cells in healthy people across ages. Approximately 10 milliliters of peripheral blood were drawn from each donor into EDTA-treated tubes. CDR3 length: 15 amino acids. The germline V gene has CDR1 SNHLY and CDR2 FYNNEI. V was pared by 0 bases and J by 7 bases, with 15 bases between. Alongside a J-beta primer mix, a sample-barcoded 5' primer served in a second PCR lasting roughly 6 to 11 cycles. Each CDR3 protein gets one entry after TCRdb re-called the 5' RACE reads with MiXCR. The sample holds about 1.6 million distinct CDR3 sequences, about 31% seen once.

The TCR originated in a woman in her twenties or thirties in good health. Input material: blood. The V and J genes are TRBV2 and TRBJ1-2; maybe TRBD1 (5 bases). The CDR3 reads CASSEARSGRVGYTF. The CDR3 DNA is TGTGCCAGCAGTGAAGCGCGTTCTGGCAGGGTTGGCTACACCTTC.